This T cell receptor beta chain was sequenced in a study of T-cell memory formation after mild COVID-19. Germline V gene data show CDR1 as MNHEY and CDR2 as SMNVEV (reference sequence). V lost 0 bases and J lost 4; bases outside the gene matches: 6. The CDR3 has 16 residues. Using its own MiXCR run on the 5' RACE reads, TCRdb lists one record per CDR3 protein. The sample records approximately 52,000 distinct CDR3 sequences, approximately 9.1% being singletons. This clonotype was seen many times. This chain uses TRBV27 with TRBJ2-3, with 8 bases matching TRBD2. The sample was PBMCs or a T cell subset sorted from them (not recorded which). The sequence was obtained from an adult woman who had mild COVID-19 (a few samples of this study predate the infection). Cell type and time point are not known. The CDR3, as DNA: TGTGCCAGCAGTTTATCCGGCGGGAGGCGACCAGATACGCAGTATTTT. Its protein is CASSLSGGRRPDTQYF.